This T cell receptor (beta chain) derives from a study of blood T cell repertoires in COVID-19. For the study at large: COVID-19 samples from acute and convalescent phases originated in the United States, Italy and Spain. T cells, B-cell-depleted T cells, or PBMCs provided the cDNA or gDNA that served as material.

CDR3 length equals 15 residues. V gave up 4 bases and J gave up 4 bases; unmatched junction bases: 4. The germline gives CDR1 MNHEY, CDR2 SVGAGI. Sequencing used immunoSEQ multiplex PCR; TCRdb keeps in-frame clones, though not all of them. The profile covers about 330,000 clones, with 75% to 90% appearing a single time and 5% taken by the ten largest. Recruitment covered about 25 US areas and drew participants whose ages spanned about 18 to 95 years. Grouping used clinical history reported by participants in a survey and questionnaire. The V gene is TRBV6-5, the J gene TRBJ2-2; 9 bases map to TRBD1. The clonotype was recovered from a man aged 25-45 years who had recovered from COVID-19. The sample was PBMCs or T cells enriched from blood (not recorded which). In DNA form, the CDR3 reads TGTGCCAGCAGTTCGGGACAGGGCGGCACCGGGGAGCTGTTTTTT. Amino acid sequence: CASSSGQGGTGELFF.